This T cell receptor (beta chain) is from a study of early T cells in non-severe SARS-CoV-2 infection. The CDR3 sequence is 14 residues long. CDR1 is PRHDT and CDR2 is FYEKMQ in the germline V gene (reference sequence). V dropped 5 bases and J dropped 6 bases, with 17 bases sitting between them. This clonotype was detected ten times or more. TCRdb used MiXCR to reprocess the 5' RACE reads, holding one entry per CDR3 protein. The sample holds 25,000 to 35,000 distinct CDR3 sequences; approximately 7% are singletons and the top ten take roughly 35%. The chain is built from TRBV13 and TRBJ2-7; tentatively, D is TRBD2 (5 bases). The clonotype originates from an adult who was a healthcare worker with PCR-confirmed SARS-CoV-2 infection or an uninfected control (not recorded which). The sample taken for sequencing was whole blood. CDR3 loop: CASSARRPRLEQYF. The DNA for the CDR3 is TGTGCCAGCAGCGCAAGGAGGCCTCGCCTCGAGCAGTACTTC.